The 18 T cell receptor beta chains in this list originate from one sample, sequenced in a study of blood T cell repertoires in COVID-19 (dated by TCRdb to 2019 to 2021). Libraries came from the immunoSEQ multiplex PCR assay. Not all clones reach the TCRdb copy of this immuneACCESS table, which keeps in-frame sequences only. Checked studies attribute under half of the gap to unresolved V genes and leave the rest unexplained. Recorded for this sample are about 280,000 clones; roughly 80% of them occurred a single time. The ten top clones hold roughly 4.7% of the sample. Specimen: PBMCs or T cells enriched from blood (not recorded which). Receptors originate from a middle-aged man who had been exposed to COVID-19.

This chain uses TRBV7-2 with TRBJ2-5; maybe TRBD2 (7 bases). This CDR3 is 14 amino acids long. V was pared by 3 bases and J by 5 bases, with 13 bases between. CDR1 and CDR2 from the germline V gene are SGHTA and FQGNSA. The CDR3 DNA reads TGTGCCAGCAGCTTGGGAGGGGGTAGGGAGACCCAGTACTTC. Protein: CASSLGGGRETQYF.

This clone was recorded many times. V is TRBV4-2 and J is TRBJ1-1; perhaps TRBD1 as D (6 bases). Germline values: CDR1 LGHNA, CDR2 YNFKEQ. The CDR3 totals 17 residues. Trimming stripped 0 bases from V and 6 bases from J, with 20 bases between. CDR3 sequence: CASSQDLAGEALSEAFF. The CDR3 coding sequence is TGTGCCAGCAGCCAAGATTTAGCAGGGGAAGCGTTATCTGAAGCTTTCTTT.

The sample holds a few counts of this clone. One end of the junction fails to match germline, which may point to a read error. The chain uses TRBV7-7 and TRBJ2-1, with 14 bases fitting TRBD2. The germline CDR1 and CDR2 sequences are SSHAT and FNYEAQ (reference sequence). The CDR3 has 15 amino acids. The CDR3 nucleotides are TGTGCTAGCAGTCCGGGACTAGCGGGAGTCAATGAGCAGTTCTTC. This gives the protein CASSPGLAGVNEQFF.

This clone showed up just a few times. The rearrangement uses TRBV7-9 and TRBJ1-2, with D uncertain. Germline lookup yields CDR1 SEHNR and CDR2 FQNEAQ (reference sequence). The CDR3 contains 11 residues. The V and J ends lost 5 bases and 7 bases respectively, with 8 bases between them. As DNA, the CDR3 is TGTGCCAGCAGCGAACAAAGTGGCTACACCTTC. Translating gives CASSEQSGYTF.

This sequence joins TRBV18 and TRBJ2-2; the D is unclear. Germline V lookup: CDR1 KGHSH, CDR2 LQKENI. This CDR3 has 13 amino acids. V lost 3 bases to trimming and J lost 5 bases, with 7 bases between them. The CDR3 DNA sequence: TGTGCCAGCTCACCGCAGGCGACCGGGGAGCTGTTTTTT. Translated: CASSPQATGELFF.

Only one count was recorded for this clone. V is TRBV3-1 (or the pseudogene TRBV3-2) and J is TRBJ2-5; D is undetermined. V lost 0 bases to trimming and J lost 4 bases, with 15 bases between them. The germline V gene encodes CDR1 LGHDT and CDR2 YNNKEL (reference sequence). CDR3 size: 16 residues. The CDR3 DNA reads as TGTGCCAGCAGCCAAGAAGGCCCTACGGGTCTAGAGACCCAGTACTTC. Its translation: CASSQEGPTGLETQYF.

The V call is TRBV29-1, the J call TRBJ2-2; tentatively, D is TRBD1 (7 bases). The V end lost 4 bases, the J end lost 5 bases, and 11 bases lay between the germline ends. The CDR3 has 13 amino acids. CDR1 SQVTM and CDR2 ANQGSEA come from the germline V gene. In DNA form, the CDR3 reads TGCAGCGTTGGCCCAGGGGGGACCGGGGAGCTGTTTTTT. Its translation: CSVGPGGTGELFF.

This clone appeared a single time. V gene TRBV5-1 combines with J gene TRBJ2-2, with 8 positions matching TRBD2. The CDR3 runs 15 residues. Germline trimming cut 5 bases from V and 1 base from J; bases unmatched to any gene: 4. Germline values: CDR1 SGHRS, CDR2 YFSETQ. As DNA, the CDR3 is TGCGCCAGCAGAATTACTAGCGGGAACACCGGGGAGCTGTTTTTT. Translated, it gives CASRITSGNTGELFF.

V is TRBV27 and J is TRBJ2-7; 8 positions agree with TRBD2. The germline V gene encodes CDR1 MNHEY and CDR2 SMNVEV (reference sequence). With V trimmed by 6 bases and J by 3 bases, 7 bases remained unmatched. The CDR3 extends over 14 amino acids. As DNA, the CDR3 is TGTGCCAGCAGCCAAGGACGGGGGGGCTACGAGCAGTACTTC. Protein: CASSQGRGGYEQYF.

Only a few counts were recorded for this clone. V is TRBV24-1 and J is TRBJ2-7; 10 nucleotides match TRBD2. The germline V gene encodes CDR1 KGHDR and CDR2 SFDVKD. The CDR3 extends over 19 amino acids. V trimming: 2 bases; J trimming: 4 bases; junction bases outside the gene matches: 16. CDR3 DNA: TGTGCCACCAGTGATTCCCCCGGGGCTAGCGGGAGAGGAGTTTACGAGCAGTACTTC. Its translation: CATSDSPGASGRGVYEQYF.

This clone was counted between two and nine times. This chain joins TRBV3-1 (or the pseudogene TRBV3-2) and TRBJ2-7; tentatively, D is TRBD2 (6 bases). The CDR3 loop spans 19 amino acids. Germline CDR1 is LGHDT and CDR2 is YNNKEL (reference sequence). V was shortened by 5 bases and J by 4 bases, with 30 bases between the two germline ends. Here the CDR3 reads CASSKIGRGTLSDRYEQYF. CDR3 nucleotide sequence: TGTGCCAGCAGCAAGATCGGACGGGGGACGTTATCCGATCGGTACGAGCAGTACTTC.

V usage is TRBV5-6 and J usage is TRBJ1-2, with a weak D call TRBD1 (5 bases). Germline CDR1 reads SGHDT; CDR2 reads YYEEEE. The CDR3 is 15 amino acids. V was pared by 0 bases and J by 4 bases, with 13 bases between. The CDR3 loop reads CASSLAGGTAYGYTF. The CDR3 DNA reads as TGTGCCAGCAGCTTGGCCGGGGGAACTGCCTATGGCTACACCTTC.

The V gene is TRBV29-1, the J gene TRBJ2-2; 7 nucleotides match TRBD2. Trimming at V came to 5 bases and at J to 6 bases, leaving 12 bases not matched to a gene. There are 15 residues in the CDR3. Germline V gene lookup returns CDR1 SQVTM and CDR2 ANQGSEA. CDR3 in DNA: TGCAGCGTTCCTGGGCGGGGGAGGCTCGCCGGGGAGCTGTTTTTT. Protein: CSVPGRGRLAGELFF.

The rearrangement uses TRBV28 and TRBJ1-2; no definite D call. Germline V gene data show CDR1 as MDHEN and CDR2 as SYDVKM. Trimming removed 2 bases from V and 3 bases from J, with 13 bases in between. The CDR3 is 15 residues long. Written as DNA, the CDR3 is TGTGCCAGCAGTTTAAATGGCGGCCAGTACTATGGCTACACCTTC. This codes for CASSLNGGQYYGYTF.

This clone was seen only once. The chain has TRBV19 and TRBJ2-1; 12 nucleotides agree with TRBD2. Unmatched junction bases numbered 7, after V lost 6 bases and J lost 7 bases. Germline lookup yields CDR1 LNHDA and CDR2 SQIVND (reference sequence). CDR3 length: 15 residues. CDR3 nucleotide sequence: TGTGCCAGTAGCCTACTAGCGGGAGGTCGTAATGAGCAGTTCTTC. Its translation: CASSLLAGGRNEQFF.

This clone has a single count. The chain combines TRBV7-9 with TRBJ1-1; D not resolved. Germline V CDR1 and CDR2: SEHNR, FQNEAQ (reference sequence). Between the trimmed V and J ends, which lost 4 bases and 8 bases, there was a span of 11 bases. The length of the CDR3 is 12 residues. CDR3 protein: CASSSGREEAFF. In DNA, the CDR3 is TGTGCCAGCAGCTCCGGACGGGAAGAAGCTTTCTTT. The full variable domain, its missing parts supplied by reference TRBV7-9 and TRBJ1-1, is DTGVSQNPRHKITKRGQNVTFRCDPISEHNRLYWYRQTLGQGPEFLTYFQNEAQLEKSRLLSDRFSAERPKGSFSTLEIQRTEQGDSAMYLCASSSGREEAFFGQGTRLTVV.

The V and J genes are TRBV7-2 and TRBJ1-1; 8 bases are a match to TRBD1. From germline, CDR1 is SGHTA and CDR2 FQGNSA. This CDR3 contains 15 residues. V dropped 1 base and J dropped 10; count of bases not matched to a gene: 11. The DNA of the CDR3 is TGTGCCAGCAGCTTAGATCTGAGACAGGGGAGGGTAGCTTTCTTT. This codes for CASSLDLRQGRVAFF.

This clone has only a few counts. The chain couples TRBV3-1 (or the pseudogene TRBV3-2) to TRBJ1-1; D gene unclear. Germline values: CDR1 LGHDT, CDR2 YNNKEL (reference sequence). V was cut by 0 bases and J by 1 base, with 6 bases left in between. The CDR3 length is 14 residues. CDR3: CASSQDGGNTEAFF. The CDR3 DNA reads TGTGCCAGCAGCCAAGATGGAGGGAACACTGAAGCTTTCTTT.